A single sample is the source of the 2 T cell receptor beta chains below, sequenced in a study of blood T cell repertoires in COVID-19. Assay used: immunoSEQ multiplex PCR; TCRdb lists only in-frame clones, some missing. Here the sample spans some 180,000 clones, about 88% being singletons. The sequencing sample was made of peripheral blood. The receptors stem from a middle-aged man with active or convalescent COVID-19.

CDR3 region: CASSESFRADGETQYF. CDR3 nucleotide sequence: TGTGCCAGCAGTGAAAGTTTCAGGGCAGACGGGGAGACCCAGTACTTC. J is TRBJ2-5 and V is TRBV2; perhaps TRBD1 as D (5 bases). Trimming left V 2 bases short and J 5 bases short, with 18 bases between. The CDR3 has 16 residues. Germline V gene data show CDR1 as SNHLY and CDR2 as FYNNEI.

Remarks on this clone: The same CDR3 can be traced to other DNA sequences in this sample. The V and J genes are TRBV7-8 and TRBJ1-1; D is undetermined. The CDR3 consists of 15 residues. The germline V and J ends were trimmed by 2 bases and 5 bases, with 15 bases remaining between them. Germline CDR1 SGHVS, CDR2 FQNEAQ. Here the CDR3 DNA reads TGTGCCAGCAGCTTATCTTACGCGGCTTATACTGAAGCTTTCTTT. Protein product: CASSLSYAAYTEAFF.